Below are 15 T cell receptor beta chains sequenced from a single sample in a study of blood T cell repertoires in COVID-19. Sequenced by immunoSEQ multiplex PCR; TCRdb stores in-frame clones only, minus some. The data show approximately 220,000 clones, about four fifths seen once. Sequencing was done on a sample of PBMCs or T cells enriched from blood (not recorded which). The receptor set was obtained from a woman in her thirties or forties who had recovered from COVID-19.

The chain joins TRBV16 to TRBJ2-7; D may be TRBD1 (6 bases). V lost 2 bases and J 4 bases, leaving 18 bases between the germline ends. The length of the CDR3 is 16 residues. Germline CDR1 is KGHSY and CDR2 is FQNENV. CDR3 nucleotides: TGTGCCAGCAGCCAAAGTACGCCAGGGGTTAGGTACGAGCAGTACTTC. Protein: CASSQSTPGVRYEQYF.

V and J are TRBV24-1 and TRBJ2-1; 9 bases align to TRBD2. With V trimmed by 5 bases and J by 4 bases, 8 bases remained unmatched. CDR1 is KGHDR, CDR2 SFDVKD, per germline. The CDR3 extends over 16 amino acids. The CDR3 bases are TGTGCCACCAGTGCGCCAGCGGGAGGACCTTACAATGAGCAGTTCTTC. Its translation: CATSAPAGGPYNEQFF.

This rearrangement joins TRBV14 to TRBJ1-6, with a weak D call TRBD1 (6 bases). V was clipped by 1 base and J by 10 bases, with 11 bases between them. CDR1 and CDR2 (germline): SGHDN, FVKESK. CDR3 length: 14 amino acids. DNA for the CDR3: TGTGCCAGCAGCCAAGTTAGGGGGAACTCACCCCTCCACTTT. The encoded protein is CASSQVRGNSPLHF.

V gene TRBV7-2 combines with J gene TRBJ1-5, with D maybe TRBD1 (6 bases). Germline loops: CDR1 SGHTA, CDR2 FQGNSA. The CDR3 covers 14 residues. Trimming removed 5 bases at V and 5 bases at J, with 13 bases between. CDR3 residues: CASSRGSRDQPQHF. CDR3 nucleotide sequence: TGTGCCAGCAGCAGGGGGTCCCGCGATCAGCCCCAGCATTTT.

The rearrangement uses TRBV10-2 and TRBJ2-3, with 13 bases aligning to TRBD2. Germline assignment: CDR1 WSHSY and CDR2 SAAADI. CDR3 size: 16 residues. V gave up 8 bases and J gave up 4 bases; unmatched junction bases: 9. For the CDR3, the DNA is TGCGCCAGCCTGAGGACTAGCGGGAGAGCCGCAGATACGCAGTATTTT. Translated: CASLRTSGRAADTQYF.

There are a few counts of this clone. The J gene is TRBJ1-2, the V gene TRBV3-1 (or the pseudogene TRBV3-2); D is uncertain. CDR3 length equals 14 residues. V lost 2 bases and J 4 bases, leaving 11 bases between the germline ends. From germline, CDR1 is LGHDT and CDR2 YNNKEL (reference sequence). The CDR3 DNA follows: TGTGCCAGCAGCCAACTTGCGGGTTCCTATGGCTACACCTTC. It translates to CASSQLAGSYGYTF.

The chain recombines TRBV30 with TRBJ1-2; TRBD1 agrees at 8 bases. The CDR3 is made up of 13 amino acids. V lost 3 bases, J lost 4 bases, and 4 bases stayed unmatched. Germline V gene sequence: CDR1 GTSNPN, CDR2 SVGIG (reference sequence). The CDR3: CAWRAQGGYGYTF. DNA of the CDR3: TGTGCCTGGAGGGCACAGGGGGGCTATGGCTACACCTTC.

This chain uses TRBV30 with TRBJ2-1; possibly TRBD2 for D (7 bases). This CDR3 is built from 14 residues. Germline assignment: CDR1 GTSNPN and CDR2 SVGIG (reference sequence). V was trimmed by 0 bases and J by 12 bases, leaving 18 bases between them. The CDR3 bases are TGTGCCTGGAGTGTAGACGGGGGGCAATTGGGGCAGTTCTTC. Translated: CAWSVDGGQLGQFF.

This clone was picked up one time. The rearrangement joins TRBV5-1 to TRBJ2-2; TRBD2 aligns across 10 bases. This CDR3 region has 17 residues. Germline CDR1 SGHRS, CDR2 YFSETQ. V was clipped by 5 bases and J by 6 bases; unmatched bases: 13. CDR3 protein: CASRSASGSKVPGELFF. The CDR3 bases are TGCGCCAGCAGATCGGCTAGCGGGAGCAAGGTTCCCGGGGAGCTGTTTTTT.

CDR3 protein: CASRTSGSSYEQYF. The CDR3 nucleotides are TGTGCCAGTCGGACTAGCGGGAGCTCCTACGAGCAGTACTTC. This chain connects TRBV7-9 to TRBJ2-7; 13 nucleotides line up with TRBD2. V gave up 9 bases and J gave up 0 bases; unmatched junction bases: 2. The CDR3 covers 14 residues. Germline CDR1 and CDR2: SEHNR and FQNEAQ (reference sequence).

This clone has only a few counts. The V call is TRBV19, the J call TRBJ2-1; no reliable D call. Trimming removed 8 bases from V and 1 base from J, with 6 bases in between. The length of the CDR3 is 12 residues. Germline V gene lookup returns CDR1 LNHDA and CDR2 SQIVND (reference sequence). The DNA for the CDR3 is TGTGCCAGTTCCCTGTCCTACAATGAGCAGTTCTTC. Protein product: CASSLSYNEQFF.

The rearrangement joins TRBV18 to TRBJ2-1, with D tentatively TRBD2 (5 bases). The CDR3 sequence is 14 residues long. Trimming shortened V by 0 bases and J by 9 bases, and 12 bases separated the two germline ends. From germline, CDR1 is KGHSH and CDR2 LQKENI. The chain's CDR3 is CASSPPGLYSEQFF. In nucleotides, the CDR3 is TGTGCCAGCTCACCACCCGGACTCTACTCTGAGCAGTTCTTC.

The gene calls are TRBV30 and TRBJ1-6; 7 nucleotides agree with TRBD1. Germline lookup yields CDR1 GTSNPN and CDR2 SVGIG (reference sequence). Unmatched junction bases numbered 8, after V lost 2 bases and J lost 10 bases. CDR3 length equals 14 residues. Written as DNA, the CDR3 is TGTGCCTGGAGTCCCGGACAGGTGGACTCACCCCTCCACTTT. Its translation is CAWSPGQVDSPLHF.

This clone was seen a handful of times. The V call is TRBV5-1, the J call TRBJ1-1, with 7 bases matching TRBD1. This CDR3 comprises 15 residues. J lost 4 bases, V lost 4 bases, and 10 bases had no gene match. CDR1 is SGHRS, CDR2 YFSETQ, per germline. This CDR3 is CASSPSTGWVTEAFF. The CDR3 DNA reads TGCGCCAGCAGCCCGTCGACAGGGTGGGTCACTGAAGCTTTCTTT.

The CDR3 DNA follows: TGTGCCACCATCAATTGGGGGACTTCCTACGAGCAGTACTTC. Its translation is CATINWGTSYEQYF. The genes are TRBV28 and TRBJ2-7; weak D call: TRBD2 (6 bases). The CDR3 spans 14 residues. With 10 bases removed from V and 1 base from J, the gap between germline ends came to 17 bases. Germline CDR1 and CDR2: MDHEN and SYDVKM.